This TCR beta chain originates from a study of blood T cell repertoires in COVID-19. For the study at large: Samples taken during acute and convalescent COVID-19 were collected in the United States, Italy and Spain. Nucleic acid was either cDNA or gDNA, and it came from T cells, B-cell-depleted T cells, or PBMCs.

In the original processing: Amplification of reference gene primers was used by the study to estimate nucleated cell counts. Only in-frame clones appear in the TCRdb table, and some are missing; sequencing was by immunoSEQ multiplex PCR. D and trimming come from the DNA, and the V and J calls and clone size come from that table. The sample shows about 400,000 clones, approximately 88% of them seen only once. Germline lookup yields CDR1 MDHEN and CDR2 SYDVKM. This CDR3 region has 17 residues. Trimming removed 2 bases from V and 4 bases from J; junction bases left unmatched: 8. This clone appeared a single time.

This receptor was identified in a man aged 35-49 years with acute or convalescent COVID-19. The sequencing input was peripheral blood. The V gene is TRBV28, the J gene TRBJ2-1, with 10 bases identical to TRBD2. The CDR3 loop is CASSLPRKREGYNEQFF. CDR3 nucleotide sequence: TGTGCCAGCAGTTTACCCCGGAAGCGGGAGGGATACAATGAGCAGTTCTTC.